The rows below give T cell receptor beta chains drawn from one sample of a study of cytomegalovirus exposure and HLA in healthy donors. Profiling relied on immunoSEQ multiplex PCR, and the TCRdb table lists in-frame clones only, not all of them. The top ten clones hold approximately 3% of a sample with some 79,000 clones, 90% to 95% of them seen once. Sequences were obtained from PBMCs. The source is a woman aged 18-29 years in good health and CMV-seropositive. Both conserved end residues are part of each CDR3. The D gene is left open where the match is weak. Not every row has a clone size; where given, it reads once, few, many or a size class.

v_gene: TRBV23-1
d_gene: TRBD1
abundance: NA
j_gene: TRBJ1-4
CDR3aa: CASRPTGGTNEKLFF
CDR3nt: TGCGCCAGCAGGCCGACAGGGGGTACTAATGAAAAACTGTTTTTT

v_gene: TRBV27
d_gene: NA
abundance: NA
j_gene: TRBJ1-2
CDR3aa: CASSLSGQYGYTF
CDR3nt: TGTGCCAGCAGTTTATCGGGACAATATGGCTACACCTTC

v_gene: TRBV7-2
d_gene: NA
abundance: NA
j_gene: TRBJ1-5
CDR3aa: CASSFQGNQPQHF
CDR3nt: TGTGCCAGCAGCTTCCAGGGGAATCAGCCCCAGCATTTT

v_gene: TRBV10-2
d_gene: NA
abundance: NA
j_gene: TRBJ1-3
CDR3aa: CASSLGEVGNTIYF
CDR3nt: TGCGCCAGCAGTCTAGGGGAGGTTGGAAACACCATATATTTT

v_gene: TRBV18
d_gene: NA
abundance: NA
j_gene: TRBJ1-1
CDR3aa: CASSPGQHQNTEAFF
CDR3nt: TGTGCCAGCTCACCAGGACAGCACCAGAACACTGAAGCTTTCTTT

v_gene: TRBV18
d_gene: NA
abundance: NA
j_gene: TRBJ1-1
CDR3aa: CASSLETNTEAFF
CDR3nt: TGTGCCAGCTCACTGGAGACGAACACTGAAGCTTTCTTT

v_gene: TRBV5-1
d_gene: TRBD2
abundance: NA
j_gene: TRBJ2-7
CDR3aa: CASSHGRGDEQYF
CDR3nt: TGCGCCAGCAGCCACGGACGGGGGGACGAGCAGTACTTC

v_gene: TRBV4-1
d_gene: NA
abundance: NA
j_gene: TRBJ1-5
CDR3aa: CASSQGWTEINQPQHF
CDR3nt: TGCGCCAGCAGCCAAGGCTGGACAGAAATTAATCAGCCCCAGCATTTT

v_gene: TRBV19
d_gene: NA
abundance: NA
j_gene: TRBJ1-5
CDR3aa: CASSINGINLNSNQPQHF
CDR3nt: TGTGCCAGTAGTATAAACGGGATAAATCTCAATAGCAATCAGCCCCAGCATTTT

v_gene: TRBV19
d_gene: NA
abundance: NA
j_gene: TRBJ2-7
CDR3aa: CASSRSPGLSSYEQYF
CDR3nt: TGTGCCAGTAGCCGCTCACCAGGTCTAAGCTCCTACGAGCAGTACTTC

v_gene: TRBV6-5
d_gene: TRBD2
abundance: once
j_gene: TRBJ2-7
CDR3aa: CASSLFGGRAGEQYF
CDR3nt: TGTGCCAGCAGTTTATTTGGCGGGAGGGCAGGCGAGCAGTACTTC

v_gene: TRBV30
d_gene: NA
abundance: NA
j_gene: TRBJ2-3
CDR3aa: CAWMRNTDTQYF
CDR3nt: TGTGCCTGGATGAGAAACACAGATACGCAGTATTTT

v_gene: TRBV5-1
d_gene: TRBD1
abundance: once
j_gene: TRBJ1-2
CDR3aa: CASSQKPGQLDGYTF
CDR3nt: TGCGCCAGCAGCCAAAAACCGGGACAGTTAGATGGCTACACCTTC

v_gene: TRBV18
d_gene: NA
abundance: once
j_gene: TRBJ2-7
CDR3aa: CASSPREPPYEQYF
CDR3nt: TGTGCCAGCTCACCGCGGGAACCCCCCTACGAGCAGTACTTC

v_gene: TRBV10-2
d_gene: TRBD2
abundance: NA
j_gene: TRBJ2-5
CDR3aa: CASRGGLAGGETQYF
CDR3nt: TGCGCCAGCAGAGGGGGACTAGCGGGGGGAGAGACCCAGTACTTC

v_gene: TRBV2
d_gene: TRBD2
abundance: NA
j_gene: TRBJ2-5
CDR3aa: CASGSLAGVRHEETQYF
CDR3nt: TGTGCCAGCGGTTCACTAGCGGGGGTACGTCACGAAGAGACCCAGTACTTC

v_gene: TRBV9
d_gene: TRBD2
abundance: NA
j_gene: TRBJ2-1
CDR3aa: CASSGTGLAGGNEQFF
CDR3nt: TGTGCCAGCAGCGGAACCGGACTAGCGGGAGGGAATGAGCAGTTCTTC

v_gene: TRBV5-5
d_gene: NA
abundance: NA
j_gene: TRBJ2-6
CDR3aa: CASSKASSGANVLTF
CDR3nt: TGTGCCAGCAGCAAAGCAAGCTCTGGGGCCAACGTCCTGACTTTC

v_gene: TRBV19
d_gene: NA
abundance: NA
j_gene: TRBJ1-1
CDR3aa: CASSSAGWNTEAFF
CDR3nt: TGTGCCAGTAGCAGTGCAGGGTGGAACACTGAAGCTTTCTTT

v_gene: TRBV27
d_gene: NA
abundance: NA
j_gene: TRBJ1-4
CDR3aa: CASRPLGGQGWEKLFF
CDR3nt: TGTGCCAGCAGGCCCCTTGGAGGGCAGGGCTGGGAAAAACTGTTTTTT

v_gene: TRBV29-1
d_gene: TRBD1
abundance: few
j_gene: TRBJ2-3
CDR3aa: CSGNRGQADTQYF
CDR3nt: TGCAGCGGGAACAGGGGGCAGGCAGATACGCAGTATTTT

v_gene: TRBV29-1
d_gene: TRBD2
abundance: NA
j_gene: TRBJ2-7
CDR3aa: CSVESRGLAGNYEQYF
CDR3nt: TGCAGCGTTGAATCCCGGGGACTAGCGGGAAACTACGAGCAGTACTTC

v_gene: TRBV9
d_gene: NA
abundance: once
j_gene: TRBJ2-6
CDR3aa: CASSVRLLGLLDSGANVLTF
CDR3nt: TGTGCCAGCAGCGTACGACTGCTTGGACTGTTAGACTCTGGGGCCAACGTCCTGACTTTC

v_gene: TRBV7-6
d_gene: NA
abundance: NA
j_gene: TRBJ2-5
CDR3aa: CASSARGWETQYF
CDR3nt: TGTGCCAGCAGCGCCAGGGGATGGGAGACCCAGTACTTC

v_gene: TRBV6-5
d_gene: NA
abundance: NA
j_gene: TRBJ2-1
CDR3aa: CASSYSNGVSYNEQFF
CDR3nt: TGTGCCAGCAGTTACTCGAACGGGGTGTCCTACAATGAGCAGTTCTTC

v_gene: TRBV6-1
d_gene: TRBD2
abundance: NA
j_gene: TRBJ2-1
CDR3aa: CASSAASGKTYNEQFF
CDR3nt: TGTGCCAGCAGTGCCGCTAGCGGAAAAACCTACAATGAGCAGTTCTTC

v_gene: TRBV28
d_gene: NA
abundance: NA
j_gene: TRBJ1-5
CDR3aa: CASSRDRTNQPQHF
CDR3nt: TGTGCCAGCAGTCGAGACAGGACAAATCAGCCCCAGCATTTT

v_gene: TRBV7-2
d_gene: NA
abundance: NA
j_gene: TRBJ2-1
CDR3aa: CASSSLGGSSYNEQFF
CDR3nt: TGTGCCAGCAGCTCCCTTGGCGGCAGCTCCTACAATGAGCAGTTCTTC

v_gene: TRBV7-7
d_gene: TRBD1
abundance: NA
j_gene: TRBJ2-5
CDR3aa: CASSQGQEETQYF
CDR3nt: TGTGCTAGCAGCCAAGGACAGGAAGAGACCCAGTACTTC

v_gene: TRBV6-6
d_gene: NA
abundance: once
j_gene: TRBJ2-5
CDR3aa: CASSYVAVKTQYF
CDR3nt: TGTGCCAGCAGTTACGTGGCGGTAAAGACCCAGTACTTC

v_gene: TRBV27
d_gene: NA
abundance: NA
j_gene: TRBJ2-1
CDR3aa: CASRGDSTGYNEQFF
CDR3nt: TGTGCCAGCAGGGGCGACAGTACAGGCTACAATGAGCAGTTCTTC

v_gene: TRBV7-2
d_gene: NA
abundance: NA
j_gene: TRBJ1-5
CDR3aa: CASSSFFRDNQPQHF
CDR3nt: TGTGCCAGCAGCTCTTTTTTCCGGGATAATCAGCCCCAGCATTTT

v_gene: TRBV7-9
d_gene: NA
abundance: NA
j_gene: TRBJ2-6
CDR3aa: CASESGSGANVLTF
CDR3nt: TGTGCCAGCGAATCAGGGTCTGGGGCCAACGTCCTGACTTTC

v_gene: TRBV28
d_gene: TRBD1
abundance: NA
j_gene: TRBJ1-1
CDR3aa: CASSLMWAGGGGAFF
CDR3nt: TGTGCCAGCAGTCTTATGTGGGCAGGGGGAGGAGGAGCTTTCTTT

v_gene: TRBV5-6
d_gene: NA
abundance: NA
j_gene: TRBJ1-1
CDR3aa: CASSPGVGTEAFF
CDR3nt: TGTGCCAGCAGCCCAGGGGTGGGCACTGAAGCTTTCTTT

v_gene: TRBV27
d_gene: TRBD1
abundance: NA
j_gene: TRBJ1-2
CDR3aa: CASSLAGGEYGYTF
CDR3nt: TGTGCCAGCAGTTTAGCAGGGGGAGAGTATGGCTACACCTTC

v_gene: TRBV29-1
d_gene: NA
abundance: NA
j_gene: TRBJ1-2
CDR3aa: CSVEDRLSNYGYTF
CDR3nt: TGCAGCGTTGAAGATCGCCTATCTAACTATGGCTACACCTTC

v_gene: TRBV11-1
d_gene: NA
abundance: once
j_gene: TRBJ2-1
CDR3aa: CASSLVSSGEQFF
CDR3nt: TGTGCCAGCAGCTTAGTATCTTCGGGGGAGCAGTTCTTC